This TCR beta chain is from a study of low-dose radiotherapy and immunotherapy resistance in tumors. On the study more broadly: Patients were treated with intravenous nivolumab at 240 mg every two weeks and were also dosed with ipilimumab at 1 mg/kg every six weeks.

This sample's time point: after trial treatment. As to treatment: LDRT plus nivolumab, ipilimumab, low-dose cyclophosphamide and aspirin (RACIN trial). The TCRs were subjected to amplification over 20 PCR cycles employing a constant-region primer in conjunction with a V-primer adapter. TCRdb reprocessed the reads with MiXCR, giving one entry per CDR3 protein. The sample holds roughly 50,000 distinct CDR3 sequences, roughly 33% seen once. This clonotype has a count of ten or more. The CDR3 sequence is 15 residues long. Looked up from germline, CDR1 is SEHNR and CDR2 is FQNEAQ (reference sequence). Trimming took 5 bases from V and 4 from J; bases not matched to a gene: 6.

V gene TRBV7-9 combines with J gene TRBJ2-3, with 10 bases lining up with TRBD2. Sample: PBMCs, taken after low-dose radiotherapy plus immunotherapy. This TCR derives from a male donor with rectosigmoid adenocarcinoma. Here the CDR3 DNA reads TGTGCCAGCAGCCCAGGGACTAGCGCGGCAGATACGCAGTATTTT. Amino acid sequence: CASSPGTSAADTQYF.